This TCR beta chain was profiled in a study of T cell responses to AZD1222 COVID-19 vaccine (dated by TCRdb to about 2021). For the wider study: A total of around 240 trial participants underwent TCR sequencing, of whom 200 to 220 had received two doses of AZD1222 and roughly 26 had received two doses of the MenACWY control vaccine. Trial participants were enrolled by age into 18-55, 56-69 and 70-plus year subgroups, with around 150, 28 and 57 TCR-sequenced participants respectively. What the research found in general, with its limitations: Epitopes outside the regions mutated in the B.1.351 and B.1.1.7 variants were reportedly recognized by nearly half of the unique spike-specific TCRs. The 56-69-year group was small, and its depth increase did not reach significance, likely because of low power. Participants were mostly white British and included more females than males, and it was suggested by the authors that clonal diversity may have been underestimated. Because no samples from the day 14 peak response were available, repertoires could be characterized only after the peak T cell response. Conclusions about previously exposed vaccinees are limited, since just five to seven AZD1222 recipients were seropositive for SARS-CoV-2 at baseline. Vaccine-associated CD4 TCRs spanned the whole spike protein, with dominant responses in regions 160-218 and 743-854. Spike-specific TCR breadth and depth rose significantly after two AZD1222 doses compared with day 0 and with MenACWY recipients.

The CDR3 runs 12 residues from the cysteine to the phenylalanine. Solely the CDR3 DNA is kept, with 36 bases framed from the first base. According to the germline V gene, CDR1 reads SGDLS and CDR2 reads YYNGEE. V and J are truncated by 3 bases and 3 bases respectively, leaving an intervening sequence of 5 bases. As for this clone: The specificity of this receptor is unknown. Base-call qualities are not available, and no considerably larger clone is one nucleotide away.

The time point label on this specimen signifies: about 28 days (+/-7) after the second vaccine dose. Because spike-specific TCR depth and breadth did not differ between the two schedules, AZD1222 recipients who got a second dose at roughly 4 weeks were pooled with those who got a second dose at roughly 12 weeks. Vaccinee samples came from UK trials COV001 and COV002, including a single-blind randomized controlled phase 2/3 trial of AZD1222 (ChAdOx1 nCoV-19) in healthy adults. For TCRbeta chain sequencing, PBMC samples from trial participants were taken at day 0 and at day 28 after the second dose. The CDR3 regions of human TCRbeta chains were subjected to immunosequencing. The paper's data handling went like this. Repertoire TCRs were matched against a reference library of SARS-CoV-2-specific TCRs generated with the MIRA antigen-specificity platform. Breadth was defined as the fraction of unique TCRs that were SARS-CoV-2-associated, and depth was defined as the fraction of total T cells that were SARS-CoV-2-associated. Using the MIRA data, each spike-specific TCR was assigned both to the spike region to which the TCR was reactive and to a CD4 or CD8 class. Log10-transformed breadth and depth values were compared by one-way ANOVA with Sidak's multiple comparisons tests. TCRdb holds this immuneACCESS table with in-frame rearrangements only. Some clones are missing; in checked studies, unresolved V genes explain under half, and the rest has no known cause. V and J calls plus clone size are reproduced from that table; the DNA served to infer D and trimming. This sample lists approximately 150,000 clones; just over 85% were detected once. Clones ranked in the top ten supply about 5.4% of the sample.

The V and J segments used are TRBV9 and TRBJ2-3; too little of a D gene remains to name it. The material was peripheral blood, obtained 28 days after the second AZD1222 dose. The receptor was derived from an adult who received the AZD1222 COVID-19 vaccine. CDR3 protein: CASSGDTDTQYF. The DNA is TGTGCCAGCAGCGGAGATACAGATACGCAGTATTTT.